Below, one T cell receptor (beta chain) is given with its context. The data stem from a study of T cell changes during pregnancy in multiple sclerosis. Libraries were prepared by immunoSEQ multiplex PCR; TCRdb keeps only in-frame clonotypes and omits some of them. Here the sample spans some 60,000 clones, more than 85% being singletons. Germline lookup yields CDR1 SGHRS and CDR2 YFSETQ. After removal of 3 bases from V and 2 bases from J, the junction contained 3 bases not matched to a gene. This CDR3 comprises 15 residues. This TCR came from a female donor in good health, enrolled as a control in a pregnancy study. Sequenced here: peripheral blood, sampled in the third trimester of pregnancy. V gene TRBV5-1 combines with J gene TRBJ2-3; the match to TRBD1 covers 10 bases. The CDR3 reads CASSSGQGYTDTQYF. As DNA, the CDR3 is TGCGCCAGCAGCTCGGGACAGGGGTACACAGATACGCAGTATTTT.